What follows are 26 T cell receptor beta chains derived from one specimen sequenced in a study of naive and memory T cell subsets. TCR cDNA received a 3' ligated oligonucleotide that carried a UMI. The SP2 primer and nested alpha and beta constant region primers amplified ligated cDNA in four rounds. A single record per CDR3 protein comes from TCRdb applying MiXCR to the 5' RACE reads. This table holds 60,000 or so distinct CDR3 sequences, around 7.3% found once. The source is a male donor in good health.

This clonotype was recorded many times. V gene TRBV7-9 combines with J gene TRBJ1-4; D unclear. CDR1 is SEHNR and CDR2 is FQNEAQ in the germline V gene (reference sequence). Trimming removed 2 bases at V and 2 bases at J, with 6 bases between. There are 14 residues in the CDR3. CDR3 coding DNA: TGTGCCAGCAGCTTAAGTCGGACTAATGAAAAACTGTTTTTT. Its translation: CASSLSRTNEKLFF.

A word on this clonotype: A read error is possible here, since a much larger clone lies one base away. V and J are TRBV5-6 and TRBJ2-1; 9 bases align to TRBD1. CDR1 is SGHDT and CDR2 is YYEEEE in the germline V gene. The CDR3 contains 15 residues. DNA for the CDR3: TGTGCCAGCAGCCTGAATTACAGGGGGCTAAATGAGCGGTTCTTC. Its protein is CASSLNYRGLNERFF. The entire variable domain, with the rest obtained from reference TRBV5-6 and TRBJ2-1, is as follows: DAGVTQSPTHLIKTRGQQVTLRCSPKSGHDTVSWYQQALGQGPQFIFQYYEEEERQRGNFPDRFSGHQFPNYSSELNVNALLLGDSALYLCASSLNYRGLNERFFGPGTRLTVL.

This clonotype was seen more than once but under ten times. The chain uses TRBV12-3 or TRBV12-4 and TRBJ2-2; tentatively, D is TRBD2 (5 bases). V was cut by 7 bases and J by 7 bases, with 7 bases left in between. The CDR3 length is 11 residues. The CDR3 coding sequence is TGTGCCAGCACCCGGGACGGGGAGCTGTTTTTT. Amino acid sequence: CASTRDGELFF.

The chain combines TRBV6-1 with TRBJ2-7; TRBD2 is a possible D gene (5 bases). Germline CDR1 reads MNHNS; CDR2 reads SASEGT. V dropped 5 bases and J dropped 11 bases, with 13 bases sitting between them. The CDR3 length is 11 residues. The CDR3 loop is CASSSPGVEYF. The CDR3 coding sequence is TGTGCCAGCAGTTCCCCCGGGGTAGAGTACTTC.

This clonotype was seen repeatedly, ten times or more. The rearrangement links TRBV6-6 to TRBJ1-2; possibly TRBD1 for D (6 bases). V lost 5 bases and J 1 base, leaving 8 bases between the germline ends. The CDR3 totals 13 residues. Germline CDR1 MNHNY, CDR2 SVGAGI (reference sequence). CDR3 nucleotides: TGTGCCAGCAGTCCAGGGGTTAACTATGGCTACACCTTC. Translation: CASSPGVNYGYTF.

This clonotype occurred many times. The chain has TRBV2 and TRBJ2-3; 9 nucleotides agree with TRBD2. Looked up from germline, CDR1 is SNHLY and CDR2 is FYNNEI. With 3 bases clipped from V and 2 bases from J, the junction kept 12 bases outside the gene matches. The CDR3 spans 18 residues. The CDR3 region is CASSDRASGVPTTDTQYF. The CDR3 nucleotides read TGTGCCAGCAGTGATAGGGCTAGCGGGGTACCAACCACAGATACGCAGTATTTT.

The chain recombines TRBV15 with TRBJ2-3; 7 bases are a match to TRBD2. The CDR3 runs 21 residues. V shed 1 base and J 0 bases; nucleotides not matched to a gene: 19. CDR1 is LNHNV, CDR2 YYDKDF, per germline (reference sequence). CDR3 DNA: TGTGCCACCAGCAGAGTAATCTTCAAATCCTATGGCGGGAGAAGCACAGATACGCAGTATTTT. It encodes CATSRVIFKSYGGRSTDTQYF.

This clonotype was counted at least ten times. The V gene is TRBV29-1, the J gene TRBJ1-1, with TRBD1 matching over 8 bases. Germline CDR1 and CDR2: SQVTM and ANQGSEA. J gave up 5 bases and V 6 bases, and 8 bases lay outside the gene matches. This CDR3 has 13 amino acids. DNA of the CDR3: TGCAGCGTGACGACAGGGGAGTGGACTGAAGCTTTCTTT. This sequence encodes CSVTTGEWTEAFF.

Concerning this clonotype itself: This could be a read error, since a much larger clone is one nucleotide away. This CDR3 fails to terminate in the conserved phenylalanine or tryptophan, so it likely reflects a read error. The genes are TRBV20-1 and TRBJ1-2; TRBD1 matches 8 bases. Germline assignment: CDR1 DFQATT and CDR2 SNEGSKA (reference sequence). Losses at the gene ends were 6 bases for V and 6 bases for J; bases not matched to a gene: 15. The CDR3 is made up of 15 amino acids. The CDR3 DNA reads as TGCAGTGCCCCGGGGACAGGAGGAACGACCGATGGCTACACCTAC. This sequence encodes CSAPGTGGTTDGYTY.

Concerning this clonotype: A clone one base away is much larger, so this may be a read error. V is TRBV12-3 or TRBV12-4 and J is TRBJ2-3; unclear D gene. The CDR3 runs to 12 residues. The CDR3 nucleotides read TGTGCCAGCAGCGTAAGCACAGATTCGCAGTATTTT. This codes for CASSVSTDSQYF.

This clonotype was seen many times. This chain joins TRBV20-1 and TRBJ2-5; D call uncertain. Germline CDR1 reads DFQATT; CDR2 reads SNEGSKA (reference sequence). The CDR3 runs 12 residues. V was pared by 2 bases and J by 4 bases, with 8 bases between. The CDR3: CSARLTGETQYF. The DNA for the CDR3 is TGCAGTGCTAGACTTACGGGAGAGACCCAGTACTTC.

V and J are TRBV19 and TRBJ2-7; D may be TRBD1 (6 bases). This CDR3 is built from 14 residues. Per the germline V gene, CDR1 is LNHDA and CDR2 is SQIVND (reference sequence). The V end lost 3 bases, the J end lost 1 base, and 10 bases lay between the germline ends. The CDR3 DNA is TGTGCCAGTAGTATCGGCCAGGGGTCCTACGAGCAGTACTTC. It codes for CASSIGQGSYEQYF.

The table lists this clonotype with many counts. V gene TRBV21-1 combines with J gene TRBJ2-5; the table's D call TRBD2 went unverified against the DNA. TRBV21-1 is a listed pseudogene. The CDR3 extends over 15 amino acids. The CDR3 DNA reads TGTGCCAGCAGCAAAGAGACTAGTCGTAAAGTGACCCAGTACTTC. Protein sequence: CASSKETSRKVTQYF.

This clonotype was counted at least ten times. The chain carries TRBV4-2 and TRBJ1-6, with a possible D match to TRBD1 (5 bases). The CDR3 length is 17 residues. Per the germline V gene, CDR1 is LGHNA and CDR2 is YNFKEQ. V was pared by 0 bases and J by 2 bases, with 11 bases between. In DNA form, the CDR3 reads TGTGCCAGCAGCCAAGAGCCCAGGGCCACCTATAATTCACCCCTCCACTTT. As protein: CASSQEPRATYNSPLHF.

The J gene is TRBJ2-7, the V gene TRBV3-1; 15 nucleotides line up with TRBD2. The trim removed 2 bases at V and 4 bases at J, leaving 3 bases unmatched. Germline-derived CDR1 and CDR2 are LGHDT and YNNKEL (reference sequence). The CDR3 extends over 16 amino acids. The CDR3 is CASSQPGTSGRYEQYF. Here the CDR3 DNA reads TGTGCCAGCAGCCAACCCGGGACTAGCGGGAGGTACGAGCAGTACTTC.

The V call is TRBV6-2 or TRBV6-3, the J call TRBJ2-1, with D maybe TRBD2 (5 bases). V lost 6 bases, J lost 4 bases, and 13 bases lay in between. Per germline, CDR1 MNHEY and CDR2 SVGEGT. The CDR3 extends over 14 amino acids. Here the CDR3 DNA reads TGTGCCAGCAGGATGCAGGCGGGTTACAATGAGCAGTTCTTC. Amino acids: CASRMQAGYNEQFF.

This clonotype was found many times. CDR3 loop: CASSLTFLSEAFF. CDR3 nucleotide sequence: TGTGCCAGCAGCCTCACCTTCTTGTCCGAAGCTTTCTTT. J is TRBJ1-1 and V is TRBV6-2 or TRBV6-3; no clear D. The V end was cut by 6 bases, the J end by 8 bases, with 16 bases between. Looked up from germline, CDR1 is MNHEY and CDR2 is SVGEGT. The CDR3 runs to 13 residues.

This clonotype was observed many times. The V gene is TRBV20-1, the J gene TRBJ2-3, with unresolved D. Germline CDR1 is DFQATT and CDR2 is SNEGSKA (reference sequence). The CDR3 covers 16 residues. V was clipped by 0 bases and J by 2 bases, with 15 bases between them. The CDR3 sequence: CSARDPYLGITDTQYF. The CDR3 nucleotides read TGCAGTGCTAGAGATCCCTATCTAGGAATCACAGATACGCAGTATTTT.

This clonotype was seen only a few times. The chain is built from TRBV20-1 and TRBJ2-3; maybe TRBD1 (5 bases). This CDR3 comprises 14 residues. Germline V gene lookup returns CDR1 DFQATT and CDR2 SNEGSKA (reference sequence). Trimming took off 4 bases at V and 3 bases at J, with 14 bases between the two ends. In nucleotides, the CDR3 is TGCAGTGCTACGACAGCGTTCCTAACAGATACGCAGTATTTT. Translated, it gives CSATTAFLTDTQYF.

This clonotype turned up a few times. Sequence at one end of the junction differs from germline and may be a read error. The rearrangement uses TRBV12-3 or TRBV12-4 and TRBJ1-1; D possibly corresponds to TRBD1 (5 bases). This CDR3 is built from 15 residues. CDR3 region: CASTLRGGGGTEAFF. The CDR3 DNA reads as TGTGCCAGCACTTTAAGGGGAGGAGGAGGGACTGAAGCTTTCTTT.

The chain employs TRBV2 and TRBJ2-7; D gene ambiguous. With 2 bases removed from V and 0 bases from J, the gap between germline ends came to 11 bases. CDR1 is SNHLY and CDR2 is FYNNEI in the germline V gene. The CDR3 length is 15 residues. DNA of the CDR3: TGTGCCAGCAGTGAATCGCGGCAAAGCTCCTACGAGCAGTACTTC. Its translation: CASSESRQSSYEQYF.

The V call is TRBV7-6, the J call TRBJ2-3; a possible D gene is TRBD2 (6 bases). Germline values: CDR1 SGHVS, CDR2 FNYEAQ. Deletions cut 5 bases from V and 6 bases from J, with 21 bases between. The CDR3 is 16 amino acids. The CDR3 nucleotides read TGTGCCAGCAGCGCGGGATTTCTCCTAGGGGCTGATACGCAGTATTTT. As protein: CASSAGFLLGADTQYF.

This chain uses TRBV12-3 or TRBV12-4 with TRBJ2-3, with TRBD1 as a possible D gene (5 bases). With 5 bases removed from V and 6 bases from J, the gap between germline ends came to 15 bases. The CDR3 runs to 14 residues. The CDR3 bases are TGTGCCAGCAGTCTTAGGGGATCGAGGGATACGCAGTATTTT. It yields the protein CASSLRGSRDTQYF.

This clonotype was observed at least ten times. CDR3: CASSPPSALADTQYF. The CDR3 DNA sequence: TGTGCCAGCAGCCCTCCCTCCGCCTTGGCAGATACGCAGTATTTT. The rearrangement links TRBV3-1 to TRBJ2-3; D is unclear. Deletions cut 4 bases from V and 4 bases from J, with 15 bases between. Germline V CDR1 and CDR2: LGHDT, YNNKEL (reference sequence). The CDR3 contains 15 residues.

Details on this clonotype: A clone one base away is much larger, so this may be a read error. Lacking the conserved final phenylalanine or tryptophan, this CDR3 likely reflects a read error. The rearrangement uses TRBV5-1 and TRBJ2-1, with D possibly TRBD2 on 5 matching bases. CDR1 is SGHRS, CDR2 YFSETQ, per germline. V lost 5 bases and J 4 bases, leaving 10 bases between the germline ends. The CDR3 has 13 amino acids. The chain's CDR3 is CASSHGGYNEQFL. The DNA for the CDR3 is TGCGCCAGCAGTCATGGCGGGTACAATGAGCAGTTCTTA.

In DNA form, the CDR3 reads TGTGCCAGCAGTTTGATCGTCGGCGGAGATGGCTACACCTTC. It is translated as CASSLIVGGDGYTF. The chain carries TRBV6-6 and TRBJ1-2, with D unclear. This CDR3 has 14 amino acids. Germline assignment: CDR1 MNHNY and CDR2 SVGAGI (reference sequence). Trimming left V 4 bases short and J 6 bases short, with 15 bases between.